The sequence of this T cell receptor beta chain was determined in a study of regulatory T cells in long-lasting Graves disease. General observations from the study: The study found lower TCR diversity in persistent Graves' patients than in newly diagnosed ones.

Combining iRepertoire HTBI primers with Arm-PCR of CDR3 regions, the authors built TCR beta libraries. Each CDR3 protein is one row after TCRdb ran MiXCR on the multiplex PCR reads. The sample includes 530,000 or so distinct CDR3 sequences, about 16% of them seen just once. With respect to this clonotype: Its antigen remains unidentified.

Time point defined: newly diagnosed GD, antithyroid drugs for less than 3 months. Following extraction of RNA from PBMCs, that RNA was used to make the TCR library. Between the trimmed V and J ends, which lost 1 base and 8 bases, there was a span of 11 bases. The CDR3 runs to 12 residues. The germline V gene encodes CDR1 GTSNPN and CDR2 SVGIG (reference sequence). The same sample was also used in a study of T cells in Graves' hyperthyroidism and ophthalmopathy.

The TCR comes from a man aged 18 to 29 with Graves disease. The sequencing here drew on peripheral blood mononuclear cells (PBMCs), taken at new diagnosis, from a patient treated with antithyroid drugs. The chain is built from TRBV30 and TRBJ1-2, with TRBD1 as a possible D gene (5 bases). The DNA for the CDR3 is TGTGCCTGGAGTGGGGGGGATCGGGGCTACACCTTC. It yields the protein CAWSGGDRGYTF.